Following are 15 T cell receptor beta chains from one sample sequenced in a study of cytomegalovirus exposure and HLA in healthy donors. Measured with immunoSEQ multiplex PCR; TCRdb has only the in-frame clones, and not every one. The sample has around 300,000 clones, 85% to 90% seen once; the top ten hold roughly 0.93%. The specimen was PBMCs. These receptors came from a woman aged 18-29 years in good health and CMV-seronegative.

The V and J genes are TRBV6-5 and TRBJ2-3, with 7 bases fitting TRBD2. The CDR3 spans 15 residues. Losses at the gene ends were 8 bases for V and 2 bases for J; bases not matched to a gene: 10. CDR1 and CDR2 (germline): MNHEY, SVGAGI. The CDR3, as DNA: TGTGCCAGCTGTCCCGGACTAGGGGCCACAGATACGCAGTATTTT. Protein sequence: CASCPGLGATDTQYF.

Here the CDR3 reads CATSRIPGQGANQPQHF. The CDR3 DNA reads as TGTGCCACCAGCAGAATCCCGGGACAGGGCGCCAATCAGCCCCAGCATTTT. The chain has TRBV15 and TRBJ1-5, with 9 bases aligning to TRBD1. The V gene end was trimmed by 2 bases and the J gene end by 3 bases; junction bases not matched to a gene: 8. The CDR3 covers 17 residues. CDR1 LNHNV and CDR2 YYDKDF come from the germline V gene (reference sequence). Combining the CDR3 with reference TRBV15 and TRBJ1-5 gives the whole variable domain DAMVIQNPRYQVTQFGKPVTLSCSQTLNHNVMYWYQQKSSQAPKLLFHYYDKDFNNEADTPDNFQSRRPNTSFCFLDIRSPGLGDTAMYLCATSRIPGQGANQPQHFGDGTRLSIL.

V is TRBV4-3 and J is TRBJ2-7, with a weak D call TRBD1 (6 bases). The germline CDR1 and CDR2 sequences are LGHNA and YSLEER. The CDR3 is 15 amino acids. V lost 0 bases and J 2 bases, leaving 11 bases between the germline ends. Here the CDR3 reads CASSQDWQGPYEQYF. CDR3 in DNA: TGCGCCAGCAGCCAAGATTGGCAGGGGCCCTACGAGCAGTACTTC.

The V and J genes are TRBV16 and TRBJ2-1, with 7 bases that match TRBD2. CDR1 and CDR2 from the germline V gene are KGHSY and FQNENV. The CDR3 totals 13 residues. J lost 5 bases, V lost 8 bases, and 6 bases had no gene match. The CDR3 DNA reads TGTGCCAGCGACCTGGGGAGGGACAATGAGCAGTTCTTC. Translated: CASDLGRDNEQFF. The whole variable domain, filled in from reference TRBV16 and TRBJ2-1, reads GEEVAQTPKHLVRGEGQKAKLYCAPIKGHSYVFWYQQVLKNEFKFLISFQNENVFDETGMPKERFSAKCLPNSPCSLEIQATKLEDSAVYFCASDLGRDNEQFFGPGTRLTVL.

The table lists this clone with a few counts. The chain employs TRBV7-8 and TRBJ2-2; a weak D match, TRBD2 (5 bases). CDR1 and CDR2 (germline): SGHVS, FQNEAQ. V shed 1 base and J shed 4 bases, with 16 bases lying between them. The CDR3 has 17 residues. CDR3 protein: CASSLVRRTRGTGELFF. CDR3 sequence (DNA): TGTGCCAGCAGCTTAGTTCGGAGGACTCGGGGCACCGGGGAGCTGTTTTTT.

This chain uses TRBV9 with TRBJ2-3, with 9 bases aligning to TRBD1. This CDR3 region has 16 residues. Trimming at V came to 5 bases and at J to 4 bases, leaving 11 bases not matched to a gene. Germline lookup yields CDR1 SGDLS and CDR2 YYNGEE. CDR3 in amino acids: CASSDRQGGLADTQYF. The CDR3 coding sequence is TGTGCCAGCAGTGACAGACAGGGGGGTCTGGCAGATACGCAGTATTTT.

The rearrangement links TRBV2 to TRBJ1-1; D unresolved. Germline CDR1 SNHLY, CDR2 FYNNEI. The CDR3 contains 13 residues. Trimming shortened V by 4 bases and J by 6 bases, and 12 bases separated the two germline ends. The CDR3 loop reads CASSGRPDSEAFF. CDR3 nucleotide sequence: TGTGCCAGCAGTGGGAGACCCGACTCTGAAGCTTTCTTT.

The CDR3 nucleotides read TGTGCCAGCAGTGAATCCGGACTAGCGACAAGGGAGACCCAGTACTTC. Encoded protein: CASSESGLATRETQYF. This chain links TRBV6-1 with TRBJ2-5; 9 bases match TRBD2. The V and J ends lost 2 bases and 5 bases, in that order; junction bases with no gene match: 9. The V gene's germline CDR1 is MNHNS and CDR2 SASEGT. The CDR3 sequence is 16 residues long.

The V gene is TRBV7-2, the J gene TRBJ1-3; D gene unclear. Germline assignment: CDR1 SGHTA and CDR2 FQGNSA. This CDR3 region has 14 residues. V lost 5 bases, J lost 9 bases, and 17 bases lay in between. The CDR3 region is CASSPLVREFTIYF. CDR3 DNA sequence: TGTGCCAGCAGCCCCCTGGTACGCGAGTTCACCATATATTTT.

The CDR3 loop is CASSERAGGPTDTGELFF. The CDR3 coding sequence is TGTGCCAGCAGTGAACGAGCGGGAGGGCCTACGGACACCGGGGAGCTGTTTTTT. The chain has TRBV2 and TRBJ2-2; 10 bases are a match to TRBD2. Losses at the gene ends were 2 bases for V and 3 bases for J; bases not matched to a gene: 9. CDR1 is SNHLY and CDR2 is FYNNEI in the germline V gene. This CDR3 is built from 18 residues.

This chain uses TRBV19 with TRBJ2-7; no definite D call. V lost 3 bases and J 4 bases, leaving 19 bases between the germline ends. CDR1 is LNHDA and CDR2 is SQIVND in the germline V gene (reference sequence). CDR3 size: 16 residues. In DNA form, the CDR3 reads TGTGCCAGTAGTATTCTAGTTACCAGTAGAGTTTACGAGCAGTACTTC. Its protein product is CASSILVTSRVYEQYF.

The chain recombines TRBV7-2 with TRBJ1-2; D call uncertain. The germline V gene has CDR1 SGHTA and CDR2 FQGNSA. The CDR3 extends over 15 amino acids. Trimming stripped 1 base from V and 0 bases from J, with 9 bases between. CDR3 coding DNA: TGTGCCAGCAGCTTAGAGCCGCGCCCTAACTATGGCTACACCTTC. Translating gives CASSLEPRPNYGYTF.

This chain uses TRBV15 with TRBJ1-5; perhaps TRBD1 as D (5 bases). Per germline, CDR1 LNHNV and CDR2 YYDKDF (reference sequence). V was clipped by 4 bases and J by 7 bases, with 17 bases between them. The CDR3 extends over 15 amino acids. The chain's CDR3 is CATSKGAGTWQPQHF. DNA for the CDR3: TGTGCCACCAGCAAAGGCGCGGGGACCTGGCAGCCCCAGCATTTT.

V gene TRBV4-2 combines with J gene TRBJ2-7; tentatively, D is TRBD1 (6 bases). The CDR3 loop spans 17 amino acids. Germline V CDR1 and CDR2: LGHNA, YNFKEQ. The germline V and J ends were trimmed by 0 bases and 2 bases, with 17 bases remaining between them. The CDR3 DNA reads as TGTGCCAGCAGCCAAGAGGCCACAGGGAGACGAACCTACGAGCAGTACTTC. Translated: CASSQEATGRRTYEQYF.

This chain links TRBV30 with TRBJ2-4, with D unresolved. V was trimmed by 4 bases and J by 5 bases, leaving 6 bases between them. The CDR3 spans 11 residues. Germline CDR1 reads GTSNPN; CDR2 reads SVGIG (reference sequence). CDR3: CAWTLENIQYF. The CDR3 region has the DNA TGTGCCTGGACACTCGAAAACATTCAGTACTTC.